The entry below describes one T cell receptor beta chain. Its antigen is unknown. The data stem from a study of monozygotic twins with inflammatory bowel disease. Findings of the study overall: Compared with healthy twins, IBD patients shared fewer clonotypes with others, especially with disease activity.

With eight separate reactions per sample, the authors made cDNA. Each UMI harboured a 6-nucleotide sample barcode and was appended via template switching. Reanalyzing the 5' RACE reads, TCRdb keeps one entry per CDR3 protein, without DNA. The table for this sample gives roughly 100,000 distinct CDR3 sequences. The CDR3 runs 16 residues. CDR1 is SGHVS, CDR2 FQNEAQ, per germline. This clonotype originated in a human donor with ulcerative colitis or Crohn's disease, or a healthy co-twin of an affected twin (not recorded which). The chain combines TRBV7-8 with TRBJ2-7; the TCRdb call, TRBD2, lacks DNA for checking. Input material: blood. The CDR3 region is CASSPGLAGGSYEQYF.